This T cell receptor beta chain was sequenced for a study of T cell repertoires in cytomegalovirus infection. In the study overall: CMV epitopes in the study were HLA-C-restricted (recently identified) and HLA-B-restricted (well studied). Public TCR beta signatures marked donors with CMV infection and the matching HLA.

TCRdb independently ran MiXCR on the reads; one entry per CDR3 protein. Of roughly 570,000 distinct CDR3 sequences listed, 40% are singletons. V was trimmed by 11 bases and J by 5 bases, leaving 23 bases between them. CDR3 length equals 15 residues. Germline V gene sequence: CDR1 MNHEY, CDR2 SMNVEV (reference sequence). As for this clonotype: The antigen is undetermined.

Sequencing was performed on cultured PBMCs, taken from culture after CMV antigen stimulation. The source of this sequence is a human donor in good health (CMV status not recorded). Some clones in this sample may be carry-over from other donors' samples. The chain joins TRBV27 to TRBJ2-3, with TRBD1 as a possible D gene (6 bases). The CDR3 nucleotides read TGTGCCGCGCGGATGGGGGCTCCCCGGGAAGATACGCAGTATTTT. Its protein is CAARMGAPREDTQYF.